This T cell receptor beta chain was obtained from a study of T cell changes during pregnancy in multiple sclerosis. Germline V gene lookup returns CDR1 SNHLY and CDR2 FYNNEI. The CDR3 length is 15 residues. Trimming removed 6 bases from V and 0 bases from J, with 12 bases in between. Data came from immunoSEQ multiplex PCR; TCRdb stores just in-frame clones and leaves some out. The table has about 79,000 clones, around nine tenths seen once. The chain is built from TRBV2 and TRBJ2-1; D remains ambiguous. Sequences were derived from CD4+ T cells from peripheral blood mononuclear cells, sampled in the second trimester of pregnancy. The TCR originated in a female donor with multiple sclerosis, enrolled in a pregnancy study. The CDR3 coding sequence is TGTGCCAGCAGGGGCTCTTCTTCCTCCTACAATGAGCAGTTCTTC. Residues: CASRGSSSSYNEQFF.